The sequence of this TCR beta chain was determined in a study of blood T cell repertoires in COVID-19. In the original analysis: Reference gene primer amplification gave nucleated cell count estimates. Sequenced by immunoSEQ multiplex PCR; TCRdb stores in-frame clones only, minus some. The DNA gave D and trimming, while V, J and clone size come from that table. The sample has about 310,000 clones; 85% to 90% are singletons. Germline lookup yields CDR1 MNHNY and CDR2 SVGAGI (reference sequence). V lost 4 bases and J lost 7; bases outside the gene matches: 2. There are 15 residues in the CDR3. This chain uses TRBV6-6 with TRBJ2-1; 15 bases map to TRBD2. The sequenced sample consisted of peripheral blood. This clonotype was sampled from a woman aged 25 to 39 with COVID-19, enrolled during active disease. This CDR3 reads CASSSGLAGGNEQFF. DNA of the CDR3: TGTGCCAGCAGTTCCGGACTAGCGGGAGGGAATGAGCAGTTCTTC.